The clone carrying this T cell receptor (beta chain) came up a few times. The sample originates from a study of early T cells in non-severe SARS-CoV-2 infection. In the study overall: Sequencing of bulk RNA from unsorted whole blood was done, without chain pairing.

Individually, cDNA molecules had unique molecular identifiers attached to them. TCRdb re-called the 5' RACE reads through MiXCR, storing one row per CDR3 protein. This sample has 50,000 to 60,000 distinct CDR3 sequences, with about 12% found just once. Germline values: CDR1 MNHNS, CDR2 SASEGT. The ends lost 2 bases at V and 5 bases at J; junction bases unmatched: 9. There are 15 residues in the CDR3. The sequenced material came from whole blood. The chain has TRBV6-1 and TRBJ2-7; 7 nucleotides align to TRBD1. This sequence was found in an adult who was a healthcare worker with PCR-confirmed SARS-CoV-2 infection or an uninfected control (not recorded which). CDR3 DNA sequence: TGTGCCAGCAGTGAACAGGGACAGAAGTCCCACGAGCAGTACTTC. Residues: CASSEQGQKSHEQYF.